The 18 T cell receptor beta chains given below trace back to one sample, sequenced in a study of human CD8 memory T cell subsets. Investigators built TCR beta libraries using UMI-labeled 5' RACE. TCRdb reanalyzed the 5' RACE reads, giving one entry per CDR3 protein sequence and no DNA. The sample shows approximately 12,000 distinct CDR3 sequences, and over 8.5% sits with its ten largest clones. Material for sequencing was CD8+ T cells from PBMCs. These TCRs come from a human donor in good health.

This rearrangement joins TRBV27 to TRBJ1-1; with no DNA, the TCRdb D assignment of TRBD1 cannot be verified. This CDR3 spans 13 amino acids. Germline V gene lookup returns CDR1 MNHEY and CDR2 SMNVEV (reference sequence). The chain's CDR3 is CASSAQGNTEAFF.

The chain is built from TRBV7-9 and TRBJ2-7; the D call of TRBD2 rests on TCRdb alone, since no DNA is present to check it. The CDR3 spans 16 residues. The germline CDR1 and CDR2 sequences are SEHNR and FQNEAQ (reference sequence). CDR3 in amino acids: CASSLVTSASSYEQYF.

This chain joins TRBV29-1 and TRBJ2-7; TCRdb designates TRBD1, a call that cannot be tested without DNA. The germline V gene encodes CDR1 SQVTM and CDR2 ANQGSEA. This CDR3 is 15 amino acids long. CDR3 sequence reads: CSVEGTGDDLYEQYF.

The chain carries TRBV24-1 and TRBJ2-5; TCRdb names TRBD1, which stays unverified in the absence of DNA. Germline V gene lookup returns CDR1 KGHDR and CDR2 SFDVKD. CDR3 length equals 15 residues. CDR3 sequence: CATSDFGTGLETQYF.

Its frequency marks this clonotype as medium-sized. The genes are TRBV28 and TRBJ1-6; TCRdb's D call of TRBD1 is untestable without DNA. From germline, CDR1 is MDHEN and CDR2 SYDVKM. The CDR3 length is 14 residues. The CDR3 here is CASSPGGEGSPLHF.

The chain couples TRBV4-1 to TRBJ2-3; TCRdb selects TRBD1, and the lack of DNA leaves this call unchecked. Germline V gene sequence: CDR1 MGHRA, CDR2 YSYEKL. The CDR3 is made up of 15 amino acids. The CDR3 sequence is CASSQGLEGTDTQYF.

This clonotype ranks as medium-sized in terms of frequency. The chain joins TRBV29-1 to TRBJ1-2; TCRdb selects TRBD1, and the lack of DNA leaves this call unchecked. The germline V gene encodes CDR1 SQVTM and CDR2 ANQGSEA. This CDR3 contains 14 residues. CDR3 region: CSVDEQGRIDGYTF.

The chain joins TRBV30 to TRBJ2-2. This CDR3 has 14 residues. CDR1 and CDR2 (germline): GTSNPN, SVGIG (reference sequence). The CDR3 reads CAWSAVASAGELFF. Together with reference TRBV30 and TRBJ2-2, the CDR3 gives the full variable domain: SQTIHQWPATLVQPVGSPLSLECTVEGTSNPNLYWYRQAAGRGLQLLFYSVGIGQISSEVPQNLSASRPQDRQFILSSKKLLLSDSGFYLCAWSAVASAGELFFGEGSRLTVL.

The rearrangement links TRBV6-2 or TRBV6-3 to TRBJ2-2. CDR1 and CDR2 (germline): MNHEY, SVGEGT. CDR3 size: 12 residues. The CDR3 spells CASSYSIGELFF.

The chain carries TRBV30 and TRBJ1-1. The CDR3 runs 14 residues. CDR1 GTSNPN and CDR2 SVGIG come from the germline V gene (reference sequence). CDR3 loop: CAWSAAGSNTEAFF. Full variable domain (missing parts from reference TRBV30 and TRBJ1-1): SQTIHQWPATLVQPVGSPLSLECTVEGTSNPNLYWYRQAAGRGLQLLFYSVGIGQISSEVPQNLSASRPQDRQFILSSKKLLLSDSGFYLCAWSAAGSNTEAFFGQGTRLTVV.

The chain uses TRBV21-1 and TRBJ1-5. TRBV21-1 counts as a pseudogene. The CDR3 runs to 15 residues. CDR3 region: CASRLVGVQRQPQHF.

The rearrangement uses TRBV7-2 and TRBJ2-1. The germline V gene has CDR1 SGHTA and CDR2 FQGNSA. The CDR3 has 12 residues. The CDR3 loop reads CASSSTGNEQFF.

The chain combines TRBV11-2 with TRBJ2-7; checking the TCRdb D call of TRBD2 is not possible without DNA. Germline V CDR1 and CDR2: SGHAT, FQNNGV. The CDR3 length is 15 residues. CDR3: CASSVAASGSYEQYF.

The chain joins TRBV10-3 to TRBJ2-3; without DNA, the TCRdb call of TRBD2 cannot be checked. The germline V gene has CDR1 ENHRY and CDR2 SYGVKD. The CDR3 is made up of 15 amino acids. CDR3 sequence reads: CAISVGGGAADTQYF.

The chain has TRBV7-9 and TRBJ2-1; TCRdb's assignment of TRBD1 cannot be checked, as there is no DNA. The CDR3 covers 14 residues. Germline-derived CDR1 and CDR2 are SEHNR and FQNEAQ (reference sequence). CDR3 region: CASSLDAQGDEQFF.

Judged by frequency, this clonotype is medium-sized (0.01 to 0.1%). The rearrangement uses TRBV5-6 and TRBJ1-2; absent DNA, TCRdb's TRBD1 call cannot be checked. The CDR3 totals 17 residues. Germline lookup yields CDR1 SGHDT and CDR2 YYEEEE. Here the CDR3 reads CASSLPGWGQTNYGYTF.

The chain recombines TRBV11-2 with TRBJ2-1; the D gene TCRdb calls, TRBD1, cannot be checked with no DNA. This CDR3 is 15 amino acids long. The germline V gene encodes CDR1 SGHAT and CDR2 FQNNGV. The CDR3 spells CASRSGVAGYNEQFF.

The J gene is TRBJ1-2, the V gene TRBV6-5; TCRdb picks TRBD1, but there is no DNA to check that call. The CDR3 runs 13 residues. Germline values: CDR1 MNHEY, CDR2 SVGAGI. The CDR3 is CASSYPGTGHYTF.